The clone carrying this T cell receptor (beta chain) has a single count. Its antigen is not known. Patients in the study, people with chemo-refractory metastatic non-small-cell lung cancer, received focal radiation plus ipilimumab CTLA-4 blockade. The sample is drawn from a study of radiotherapy plus CTLA-4 blockade in lung cancer. On the study more broadly: Among enrolled patients, about 18% responded and about 30% achieved disease control. Whole-study findings and limits: Radiotherapy was combined with ipilimumab, and tumor-derived TCR clones then expanded in blood.

The CDR3 consists of 15 residues. Germline CDR1 reads MNHNS; CDR2 reads SASEGT. J gave up 6 bases and V 5 bases, and 6 bases lay outside the gene matches. Profiled with immunoSEQ multiplex PCR; TCRdb holds only in-frame clones, not every one. The table shows 25,000 to 30,000 clones, with about 77% occurring only once. The chain has TRBV6-1 and TRBJ2-2; 10 nucleotides agree with TRBD1. The sequence was obtained from a human donor with non-small cell lung cancer that progressed on radiotherapy plus ipilimumab. This material consisted of peripheral blood, taken from a patient treated with radiotherapy plus ipilimumab. This CDR3 reads CASSKGQGTAGELFF. CDR3 DNA: TGTGCCAGCAGTAAGGGACAGGGGACGGCCGGGGAGCTGTTTTTT.